This T cell receptor beta chain was found in a study of T cell clonotyping in hematopoietic cell transplantation. This clone was observed a single time. Assay: immunoSEQ multiplex PCR; the TCRdb copy retains only in-frame clones and omits some. The sample lists about 49,000 clones, over 75% seen once, with about 6% in the top ten. Time point noted: recipient sample about 28 days before transplant, after cytoreduction. There are 15 residues in the CDR3. Germline CDR1 and CDR2: ENHRY and SYGVKD. V shed 5 bases and J shed 4 bases, with 17 bases lying between them. The V call is TRBV10-3, the J call TRBJ1-2, with D perhaps TRBD1 (6 bases). This clonotype was obtained from a man in his sixties with biphenotypic leukemia. Some clones in this sample may be carry-over from other donors' samples. The sequenced sample was peripheral blood mononuclear cells, obtained before stem cell transplant. The CDR3 here is CAISNSGGLSYGYTF. CDR3 sequence (DNA): TGTGCCATCAGTAACTCCGGGGGCTTATCCTATGGCTACACCTTC.